The 21 T cell receptor beta chains listed next were all sequenced from one sample in a study of T cell responses to AZD1222 COVID-19 vaccine. Data came from immunoSEQ multiplex PCR; TCRdb stores just in-frame clones and leaves some out. The table lists 100,000 to 130,000 clones, approximately 90% of them singletons. The material was peripheral blood, obtained on day 0 of AZD1222 vaccination. All receptors come from an adult in good health.

V is TRBV11-2 and J is TRBJ2-1; D not resolved. The CDR3 length is 13 residues. Trimming took off 10 bases at V and 8 bases at J, with 18 bases between the two ends. Germline values: CDR1 SGHAT, CDR2 FQNNGV. In nucleotides, the CDR3 is TGTGCCACCCTTCGGTCGGGTGGAGATGAGCAGTTCTTC. This sequence encodes CATLRSGGDEQFF.

V gene TRBV6-1 combines with J gene TRBJ2-7; 9 nucleotides match TRBD2. CDR3 size: 15 residues. Germline CDR1 and CDR2: MNHNS and SASEGT. Trimming removed 1 base from V and 2 bases from J; junction bases left unmatched: 3. For the CDR3, the DNA is TGTGCCAGCAGTGAAGGGGCGGGAGGGCCCTACGAGCAGTACTTC. Its protein product is CASSEGAGGPYEQYF.

The sample holds one count of this clone. One end of the junction varies from germline; a read error may be responsible. The chain links TRBV20-1 to TRBJ1-6; D not certain. The germline CDR1 and CDR2 sequences are DFQATT and SNEGSKA (reference sequence). This CDR3 is 11 amino acids long. This CDR3 is CSASEGSLLRF. Written as DNA, the CDR3 is TGCAGTGCTAGTGAGGGCAGCTTACTAAGATTT.

The J gene is TRBJ1-5, the V gene TRBV30; perhaps TRBD1 as D (5 bases). The V gene's germline CDR1 is GTSNPN and CDR2 SVGIG (reference sequence). The length of the CDR3 is 14 residues. V lost 2 bases to trimming and J lost 4 bases, with 12 bases between them. Written as DNA, the CDR3 is TGTGCCTGGAGTACCCGGCAGGGTAATCAGCCCCAGCATTTT. Translating gives CAWSTRQGNQPQHF.

The rearrangement uses TRBV5-1 and TRBJ2-7, with TRBD1 as a possible D gene (6 bases). V gave up 1 base and J gave up 4 bases, with 9 bases separating them. Germline CDR1 is SGHRS and CDR2 is YFSETQ. This CDR3 comprises 13 residues. In DNA form, the CDR3 reads TGCGCCAGCAGCTTGCCAGGGGTATACGAGCAGTACTTC. It specifies CASSLPGVYEQYF.

This chain connects TRBV6-5 to TRBJ2-5; D may be TRBD1 (6 bases). The V and J ends lost 7 bases and 0 bases respectively, with 9 bases between them. The CDR3 runs to 13 residues. Germline V CDR1 and CDR2: MNHEY, SVGAGI. For the CDR3, the DNA is TGTGCCAGCACCAGGACAGACCAAGAGACCCAGTACTTC. Residues: CASTRTDQETQYF.

V gene TRBV28 combines with J gene TRBJ2-3; 8 positions match TRBD1. The ends lost 5 bases at V and 0 bases at J; junction bases unmatched: 19. From germline, CDR1 is MDHEN and CDR2 SYDVKM. The CDR3 sequence is 20 residues long. The CDR3 DNA reads TGTGCCAGCAGTCCTTACAGGGGGAGTGTCTCTACTTCTAGCACAGATACGCAGTATTTT. It yields the protein CASSPYRGSVSTSSTDTQYF.

This clone was counted between two and nine times. V gene TRBV13 combines with J gene TRBJ1-1, with D perhaps TRBD1 (5 bases). CDR1 is PRHDT and CDR2 is FYEKMQ in the germline V gene (reference sequence). This CDR3 has 13 amino acids. Trimming stripped 5 bases from V and 0 bases from J, with 7 bases between. CDR3 bases: TGTGCCAGCAGCCCGGGGGTGAACACTGAAGCTTTCTTT. Translated, it gives CASSPGVNTEAFF.

In this sample, this clone turned up a few times. The chain has TRBV5-5 and TRBJ2-7; D remains ambiguous. In germline, CDR1 is SGHKS, CDR2 YYEKEE (reference sequence). The CDR3 runs 16 residues. V was pared by 0 bases and J by 2 bases, with 15 bases between. The CDR3 is CASSLVGSGPPYEQYF. CDR3 in DNA: TGTGCCAGCAGCTTGGTTGGCTCCGGACCCCCCTACGAGCAGTACTTC.

The chain carries TRBV19 and TRBJ2-7; D assignment may be TRBD1 or TRBD2 (6 bases each). Between the trimmed V and J ends, which lost 4 bases and 3 bases, there was a span of 13 bases. The CDR3 spans 14 residues. Germline lookup yields CDR1 LNHDA and CDR2 SQIVND (reference sequence). CDR3 amino acids: CASSSGTTNYEQYF. The CDR3 coding sequence is TGTGCCAGTAGTAGCGGGACAACCAACTACGAGCAGTACTTC. The full variable domain, rest sourced from reference TRBV19 and TRBJ2-7, is DGGITQSPKYLFRKEGQNVTLSCEQNLNHDAMYWYRQDPGQGLRLIYYSQIVNDFQKGDIAEGYSVSREKKESFPLTVTSAQKNPTAFYLCASSSGTTNYEQYFGPGTRLTVT.

V and J are TRBV19 and TRBJ1-2; D gene uncertain. V gave up 7 bases and J gave up 8 bases, with 17 bases separating them. The germline CDR1 and CDR2 sequences are LNHDA and SQIVND (reference sequence). This CDR3 contains 13 residues. The CDR3 sequence: CASTPDLLGGYTF. Written as DNA, the CDR3 is TGTGCCAGTACCCCGGACTTGTTGGGAGGCTACACCTTC.

J is TRBJ2-7 and V is TRBV28; D might be TRBD1 (5 bases). V lost 3 bases and J lost 5, with 14 bases in between. Germline V gene lookup returns CDR1 MDHEN and CDR2 SYDVKM. This CDR3 region has 14 residues. CDR3 protein: CASSLRSGNHEQYF. CDR3 DNA sequence: TGTGCCAGCAGTTTGAGGTCAGGGAACCACGAGCAGTACTTC.

CDR3 in amino acids: CASSALPGPTAGLNEKLFF. CDR3 nucleotides: TGTGCCAGCAGCGCCCTACCGGGACCGACCGCGGGGTTAAATGAAAAACTGTTTTTT. The chain combines TRBV9 with TRBJ1-4; D might be TRBD1 (5 bases). CDR1 SGDLS and CDR2 YYNGEE come from the germline V gene. This CDR3 spans 19 amino acids. V was shortened by 3 bases and J by 5 bases, with 26 bases between the two germline ends. Variable domain in full (rest from reference TRBV9 and TRBJ1-4): DSGVTQTPKHLITATGQRVTLRCSPRSGDLSVYWYQQSLDQGLQFLIQYYNGEERAKGNILERFSAQQFPDLHSELNLSSLELGDSALYFCASSALPGPTAGLNEKLFFGSGTQLSVL.

The V call is TRBV11-3, the J call TRBJ2-5, with no clear D. V was cut by 5 bases and J by 2 bases, with 9 bases left in between. This CDR3 spans 13 amino acids. The V gene's germline CDR1 is SGHNT and CDR2 YENEEA. The CDR3 region is CASSPGEQETQYF. The CDR3 nucleotides are TGTGCCAGCAGCCCAGGAGAGCAAGAGACCCAGTACTTC.

The rearrangement uses TRBV6-2 or TRBV6-3 and TRBJ1-6; no clear D. V lost 6 bases to trimming and J lost 6 bases, with 3 bases between them. Germline loops: CDR1 MNHEY, CDR2 SVGEGT. This CDR3 is built from 11 residues. CDR3 DNA: TGTGCCAGCAGCTCTAATTCACCCCTCCACTTT. Translating it yields CASSSNSPLHF.

The genes are TRBV9 and TRBJ1-2; possibly TRBD1 for D (5 bases). The germline V and J ends were trimmed by 0 bases and 7 bases, with 13 bases remaining between them. This CDR3 has 14 amino acids. Germline CDR1 reads SGDLS; CDR2 reads YYNGEE. As DNA, the CDR3 is TGTGCCAGCAGCGTAGAGGCAGGGAGAAGTGGCTACACCTTC. It codes for CASSVEAGRSGYTF. Full variable domain (rest looked up from reference TRBV9 and TRBJ1-2): DSGVTQTPKHLITATGQRVTLRCSPRSGDLSVYWYQQSLDQGLQFLIQYYNGEERAKGNILERFSAQQFPDLHSELNLSSLELGDSALYFCASSVEAGRSGYTFGSGTRLTVV.

The chain combines TRBV30 with TRBJ1-3; tentatively, D is TRBD1 (5 bases). The CDR3 runs to 14 residues. V dropped 1 base and J dropped 3 bases, with 10 bases sitting between them. Germline CDR1 GTSNPN, CDR2 SVGIG (reference sequence). The CDR3 DNA reads as TGTGCCTGGAGTGGGGTGGGACTTGGAAACACCATATATTTT. Its protein is CAWSGVGLGNTIYF. Using reference TRBV30 and TRBJ1-3 for the parts outside the CDR3, the full variable domain is SQTIHQWPATLVQPVGSPLSLECTVEGTSNPNLYWYRQAAGRGLQLLFYSVGIGQISSEVPQNLSASRPQDRQFILSSKKLLLSDSGFYLCAWSGVGLGNTIYFGEGSWLTVV.

This rearrangement joins TRBV7-2 to TRBJ2-7; D is unclear. The V end was cut by 6 bases, the J end by 1 base, with 13 bases between. The CDR3 has 14 residues. The germline V gene encodes CDR1 SGHTA and CDR2 FQGNSA. The chain's CDR3 is CASRIGPSSYEQYF. The CDR3 coding sequence is TGTGCCAGCAGGATAGGCCCCAGTTCCTACGAGCAGTACTTC.

The chain recombines TRBV29-1 with TRBJ2-3; the match to TRBD2 covers 7 bases. This CDR3 spans 13 amino acids. Germline V lookup: CDR1 SQVTM, CDR2 ANQGSEA. Trimming at V came to 6 bases and at J to 2 bases, leaving 5 bases not matched to a gene. The CDR3: CSVWSGTTDTQYF. The CDR3 bases are TGCAGCGTGTGGAGCGGGACCACAGATACGCAGTATTTT.

In this sample, this clone turned up once. The chain has TRBV25-1 and TRBJ1-1, with a possible D match to TRBD1 (5 bases). CDR1 is MGHDK, CDR2 SYGVNS, per germline. The CDR3 totals 12 residues. The V end was cut by 6 bases, the J end by 9 bases, with 14 bases between. The CDR3 DNA follows: TGTGCCAGCAGAATAACGGGGGTTCAAGCTTTCTTT. Encoded protein: CASRITGVQAFF.

In its sample, this clone was seen once. The rearrangement joins TRBV7-9 to TRBJ1-4, with D perhaps matching TRBD1 (6 bases). Germline lookup yields CDR1 SEHNR and CDR2 FQNEAQ (reference sequence). The length of the CDR3 is 12 residues. Trimming left V 10 bases short and J 4 bases short, with 10 bases between. The chain's CDR3 is CAIGQSNEKLFF. The CDR3 bases are TGTGCCATAGGACAGAGTAATGAAAAACTGTTTTTT.